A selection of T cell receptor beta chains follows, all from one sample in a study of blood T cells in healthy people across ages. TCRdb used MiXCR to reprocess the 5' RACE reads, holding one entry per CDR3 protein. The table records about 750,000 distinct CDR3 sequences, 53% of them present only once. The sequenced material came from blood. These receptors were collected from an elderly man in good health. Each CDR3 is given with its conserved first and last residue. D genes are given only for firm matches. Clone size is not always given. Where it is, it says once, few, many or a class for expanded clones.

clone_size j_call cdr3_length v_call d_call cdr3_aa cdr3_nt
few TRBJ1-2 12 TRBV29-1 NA CSVSNQDYGYTF TGCAGCGTTTCGAACCAAGACTATGGCTACACCTTC
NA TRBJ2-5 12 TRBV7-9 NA CASRHDPETQYF TGTGCCAGCAGACATGACCCCGAGACCCAGTACTTC
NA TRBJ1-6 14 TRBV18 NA CASSPTRDNSPLHF TGTGCCAGCTCACCGACGAGAGATAATTCACCCCTCCACTTT
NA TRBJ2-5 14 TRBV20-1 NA CSGKDRLSYNEQYF TGCAGTGGCAAGGACAGACTATCCTACAATGAGCAGTACTTC
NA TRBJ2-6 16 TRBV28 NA CASTLGLGSGANVLTF TGTGCCAGCACCTTGGGATTAGGGTCTGGGGCCAACGTCCTGACTTTC
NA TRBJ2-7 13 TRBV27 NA CASSVRGLHEQYF TGTGCCAGCAGTGTACGGGGTCTCCACGAGCAGTACTTC
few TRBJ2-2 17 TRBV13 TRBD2 CASSLYSGGVGTGELFF TGTGCCAGCAGCCTCTACAGCGGGGGGGTTGGCACCGGGGAGCTGTTTTTT
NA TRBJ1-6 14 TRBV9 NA CASSVRSQDSPLHF TGTGCCAGCAGCGTAAGGTCGCAGGATTCACCCCTCCACTTT
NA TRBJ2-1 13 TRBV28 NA CASRGPPYNEQFF TGTGCCAGCAGGGGCCCCCCCTACAATGAGCAGTTCTTC
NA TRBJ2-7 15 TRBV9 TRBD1 CASSIGQGGSYEQYF TGTGCCAGCAGCATCGGACAGGGGGGGTCCTACGAGCAGTACTTC
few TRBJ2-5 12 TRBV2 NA CASTPGVETQYF TGTGCCAGCACTCCGGGAGTTGAGACCCAGTACTTC
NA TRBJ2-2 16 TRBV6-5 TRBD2 CASSYLAGGGTGELFF TGTGCCAGCAGTTATCTAGCGGGAGGCGGCACCGGGGAGCTGTTTTTT
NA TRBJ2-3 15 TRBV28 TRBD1 CASSRGDRVGDTQYF TGTGCCAGCAGCCGGGGGGACAGGGTGGGAGATACGCAGTATTTT
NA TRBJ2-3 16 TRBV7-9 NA CASSLAGLRSTDTQYF TGTGCCAGCAGCTTAGCCGGGCTCCGAAGCACAGATACGCAGTATTTT
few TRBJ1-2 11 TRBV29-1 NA CSPFPRDGYTF TGCAGCCCGTTCCCTCGGGATGGCTACACCTTC
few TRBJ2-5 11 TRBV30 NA CAWSVRETQYF TGTGCCTGGAGTGTACGGGAGACCCAGTACTTC
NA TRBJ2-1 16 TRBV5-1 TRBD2 CASSPTSAGAYNEQFF TGCGCCAGCAGCCCTACTAGCGCCGGAGCCTACAATGAGCAGTTCTTC
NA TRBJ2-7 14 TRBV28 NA CASSWVMSSYEQYF TGTGCCAGCAGTTGGGTGATGAGCTCCTACGAGCAGTACTTC
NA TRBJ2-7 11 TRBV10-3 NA CAISELAEQYF TGTGCCATCAGTGAATTAGCGGAGCAGTACTTC
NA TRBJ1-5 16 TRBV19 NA CASSTEQGYSNQPQHF TGTGCCAGTAGTACGGAGCAAGGCTATAGCAATCAGCCCCAGCATTTT
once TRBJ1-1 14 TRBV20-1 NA CSARDGNLGTEAFF TGCAGTGCTAGAGATGGTAACCTGGGCACTGAAGCTTTCTTT
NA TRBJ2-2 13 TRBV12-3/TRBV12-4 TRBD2 CASSLTSPGELFF TGTGCCAGCAGTTTGACTAGCCCCGGGGAGCTGTTTTTT
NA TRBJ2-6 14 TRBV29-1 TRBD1 CSTTGGSGANVLTF TGCAGCACAACAGGGGGCTCTGGGGCCAACGTCCTGACTTTC
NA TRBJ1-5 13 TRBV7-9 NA CASSGENNQPQHF TGTGCCAGCAGCGGGGAGAACAATCAGCCCCAGCATTTT
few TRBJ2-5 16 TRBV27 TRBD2 CASSLRAGGSQETQYF TGTGCCAGCAGTTTAAGAGCGGGAGGGAGCCAAGAGACCCAGTACTTC
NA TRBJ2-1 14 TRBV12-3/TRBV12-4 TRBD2 CASTTLAPPEEQFF TGTGCCAGCACCACACTAGCGCCCCCCGAAGAGCAGTTCTTC
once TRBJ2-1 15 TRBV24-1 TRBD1 CATSDARQGYNEQFF TGTGCCACCAGTGATGCCCGACAGGGCTACAATGAGCAGTTCTTC
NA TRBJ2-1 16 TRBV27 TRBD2 CASSSMGGLIVYEQFF TGTGCCAGCAGTTCGATGGGGGGACTAATCGTCTATGAGCAGTTCTTC
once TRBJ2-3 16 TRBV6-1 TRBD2 CASSPLAGAGTDTQYF TGTGCCAGCAGTCCACTGGCGGGAGCAGGAACAGATACGCAGTATTTT
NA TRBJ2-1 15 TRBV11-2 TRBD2 CASMGKGREGNEQFF TGTGCCAGCATGGGGAAAGGGCGGGAGGGGAATGAGCAGTTCTTC
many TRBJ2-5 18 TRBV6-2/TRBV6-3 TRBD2 CASSPGLAGGPAWETQYF TGTGCCAGCAGTCCTGGACTAGCGGGAGGGCCGGCTTGGGAGACCCAGTACTTC
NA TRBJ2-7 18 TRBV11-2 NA CASSLRVLVGGDPYEQYF TGTGCCAGCAGCTTAAGGGTTCTCGTAGGGGGGGACCCCTACGAGCAGTACTTC
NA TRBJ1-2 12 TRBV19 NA CASSRAADGYTF TGTGCCAGTAGCCGGGCTGCGGACGGCTACACCTTC
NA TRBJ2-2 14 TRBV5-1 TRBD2 CASISGPNTGELFF TGCGCCAGCATTAGCGGGCCGAACACCGGGGAGCTGTTTTTT
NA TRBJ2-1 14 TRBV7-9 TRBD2 CASSLPGGYNEQFF TGTGCCAGCAGCTTACCGGGAGGGTACAATGAGCAGTTCTTC
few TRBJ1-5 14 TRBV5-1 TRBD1 CASSPGDRGQPQHF TGCGCCAGCAGCCCAGGGGACAGGGGGCAGCCCCAGCATTTT
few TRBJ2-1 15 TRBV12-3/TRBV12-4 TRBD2 CASSPRTSGRNEQFF TGTGCCAGCAGCCCCCGGACTAGCGGGAGAAATGAGCAGTTCTTC
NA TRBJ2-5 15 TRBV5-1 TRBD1 CASSRRQGGRETQYF TGCGCCAGCAGCCGTCGACAAGGGGGCAGGGAGACCCAGTACTTC
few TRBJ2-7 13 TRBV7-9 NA CASRRLEIYEQYF TGTGCCAGCAGGCGTTTGGAAATTTACGAGCAGTACTTC
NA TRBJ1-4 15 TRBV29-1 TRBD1 CSVGDRGGNNEKLFF TGCAGCGTTGGGGACAGGGGAGGAAATAATGAAAAACTGTTTTTT
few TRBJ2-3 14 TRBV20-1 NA CSAGAAGRSDTQYF TGCAGTGCCGGGGCGGCCGGGCGCTCAGATACGCAGTATTTT
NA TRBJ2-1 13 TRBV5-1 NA CASSQNRDLEQFF TGCGCCAGCAGCCAAAACCGGGACTTGGAGCAGTTCTTC
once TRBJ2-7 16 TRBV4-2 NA CASSQDPTSSAYEQYF TGTGCCAGCAGCCAAGATCCCACCTCATCGGCCTACGAGCAGTACTTC
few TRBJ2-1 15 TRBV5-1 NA CASSLLSSSYNEQFF TGCGCCAGCAGCTTGCTCTCCAGTTCATACAATGAGCAGTTCTTC
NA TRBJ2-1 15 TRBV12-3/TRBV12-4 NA CASSSYGRLDNEQFF TGTGCCAGCAGTTCTTATGGGCGACTAGACAATGAGCAGTTCTTC
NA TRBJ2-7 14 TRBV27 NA CASRRGDNAYEQYF TGTGCCAGCAGGAGAGGGGACAACGCCTACGAGCAGTACTTC
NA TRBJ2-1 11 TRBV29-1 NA CSVVSLGEQFF TGCAGCGTTGTATCGCTAGGTGAGCAGTTCTTC
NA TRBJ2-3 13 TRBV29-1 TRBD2 CSVIAGNTDTQYF TGCAGCGTTATAGCGGGGAACACAGATACGCAGTATTTT
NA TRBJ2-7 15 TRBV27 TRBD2 CASREGSGRGYEQYF TGTGCCAGCAGGGAGGGGAGCGGGAGAGGGTACGAGCAGTACTTC
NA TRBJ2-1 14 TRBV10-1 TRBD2 CASRGGLVSDEQFF TGCGCCAGCAGGGGTGGACTAGTCTCGGATGAGCAGTTCTTC
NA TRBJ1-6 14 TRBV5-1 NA CASSLEQTQPPLHF TGCGCCAGCAGCTTGGAACAGACCCAGCCACCCCTCCACTTT
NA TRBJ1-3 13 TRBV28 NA CASSLYPGNTIYF TGTGCCAGCAGTTTATACCCTGGAAACACCATATATTTT
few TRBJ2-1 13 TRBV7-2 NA CASSPGIYNEQFF TGTGCCAGCTCACCCGGCATCTACAATGAGCAGTTCTTC